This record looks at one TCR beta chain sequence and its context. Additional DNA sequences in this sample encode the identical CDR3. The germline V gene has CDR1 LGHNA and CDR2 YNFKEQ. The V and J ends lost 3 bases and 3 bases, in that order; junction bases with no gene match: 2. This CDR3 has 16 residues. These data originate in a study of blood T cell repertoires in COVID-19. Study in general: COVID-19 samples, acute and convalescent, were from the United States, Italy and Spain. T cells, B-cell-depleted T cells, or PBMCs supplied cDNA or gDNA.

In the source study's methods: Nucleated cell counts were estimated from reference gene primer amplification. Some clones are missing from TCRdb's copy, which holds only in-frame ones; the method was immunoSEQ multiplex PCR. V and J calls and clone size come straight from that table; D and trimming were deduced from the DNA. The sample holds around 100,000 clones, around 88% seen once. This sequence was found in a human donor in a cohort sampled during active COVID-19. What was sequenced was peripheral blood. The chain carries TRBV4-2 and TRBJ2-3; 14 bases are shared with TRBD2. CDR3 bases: TGTGCCAGCAGCCAGAGACTAGCGGGGGGGACAGATACGCAGTATTTT. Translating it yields CASSQRLAGGTDTQYF.